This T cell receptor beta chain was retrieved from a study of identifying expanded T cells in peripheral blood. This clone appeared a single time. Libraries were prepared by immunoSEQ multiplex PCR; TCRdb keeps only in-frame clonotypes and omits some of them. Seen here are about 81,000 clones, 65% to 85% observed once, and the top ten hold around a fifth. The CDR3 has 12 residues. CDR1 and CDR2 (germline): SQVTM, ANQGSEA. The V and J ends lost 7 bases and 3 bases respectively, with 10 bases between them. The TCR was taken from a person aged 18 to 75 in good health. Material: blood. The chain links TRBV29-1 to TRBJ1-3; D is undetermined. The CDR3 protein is CSGATDGNTIYF. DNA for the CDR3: TGCAGCGGGGCGACGGATGGAAACACCATATATTTT.